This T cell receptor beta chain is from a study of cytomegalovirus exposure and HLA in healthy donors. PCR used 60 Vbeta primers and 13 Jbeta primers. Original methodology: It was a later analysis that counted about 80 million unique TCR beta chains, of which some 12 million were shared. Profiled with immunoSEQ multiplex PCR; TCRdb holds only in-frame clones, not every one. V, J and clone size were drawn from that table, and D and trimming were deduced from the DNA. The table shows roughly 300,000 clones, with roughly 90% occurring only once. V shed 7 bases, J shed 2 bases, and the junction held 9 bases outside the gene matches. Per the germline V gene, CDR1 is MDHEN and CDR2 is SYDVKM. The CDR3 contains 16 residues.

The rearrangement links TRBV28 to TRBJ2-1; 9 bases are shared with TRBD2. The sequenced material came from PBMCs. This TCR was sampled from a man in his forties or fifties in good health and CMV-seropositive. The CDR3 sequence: CASTTTVAGAYNEQFF. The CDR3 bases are TGTGCCAGCACTACGACGGTAGCGGGAGCCTACAATGAGCAGTTCTTC.